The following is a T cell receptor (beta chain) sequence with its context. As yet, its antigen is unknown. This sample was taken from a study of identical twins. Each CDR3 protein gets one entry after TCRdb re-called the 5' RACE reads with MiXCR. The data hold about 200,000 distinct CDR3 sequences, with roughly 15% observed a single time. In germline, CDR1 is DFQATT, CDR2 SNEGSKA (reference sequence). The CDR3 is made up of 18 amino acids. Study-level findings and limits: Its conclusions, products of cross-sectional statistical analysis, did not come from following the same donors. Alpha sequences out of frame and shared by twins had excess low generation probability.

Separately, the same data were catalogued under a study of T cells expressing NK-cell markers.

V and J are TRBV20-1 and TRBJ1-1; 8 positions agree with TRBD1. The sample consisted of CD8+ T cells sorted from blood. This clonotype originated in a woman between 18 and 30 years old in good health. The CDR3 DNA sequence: TGCTGCGCTAGAGGAGTCGGACAGGGCTCTATTATGAACACTGAAGCTTTCTTT. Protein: CCARGVGQGSIMNTEAFF.